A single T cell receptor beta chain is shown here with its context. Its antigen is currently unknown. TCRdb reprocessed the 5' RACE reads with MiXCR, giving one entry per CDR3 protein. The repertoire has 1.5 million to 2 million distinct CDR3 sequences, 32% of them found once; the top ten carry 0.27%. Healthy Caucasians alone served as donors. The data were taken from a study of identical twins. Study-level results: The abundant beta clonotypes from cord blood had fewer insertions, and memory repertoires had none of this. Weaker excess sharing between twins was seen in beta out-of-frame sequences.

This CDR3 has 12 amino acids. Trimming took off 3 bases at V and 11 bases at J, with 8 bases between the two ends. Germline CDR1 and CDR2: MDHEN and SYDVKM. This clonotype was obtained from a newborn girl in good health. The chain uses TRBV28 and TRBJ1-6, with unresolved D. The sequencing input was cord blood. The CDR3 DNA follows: TGTGCCAGCAGTTTTAGCGGGACACCCCTCCACTTT. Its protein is CASSFSGTPLHF.